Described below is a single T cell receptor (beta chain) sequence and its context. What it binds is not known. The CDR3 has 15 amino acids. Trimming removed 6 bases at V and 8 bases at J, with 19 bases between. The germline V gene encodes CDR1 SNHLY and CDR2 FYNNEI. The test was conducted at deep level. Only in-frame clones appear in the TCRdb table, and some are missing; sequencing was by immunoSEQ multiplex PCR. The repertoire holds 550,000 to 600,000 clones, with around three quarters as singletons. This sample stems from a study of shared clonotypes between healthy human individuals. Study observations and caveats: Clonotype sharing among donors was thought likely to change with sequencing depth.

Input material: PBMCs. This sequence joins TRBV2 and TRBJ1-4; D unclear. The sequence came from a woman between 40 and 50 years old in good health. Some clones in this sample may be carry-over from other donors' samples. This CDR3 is CASSQASPAGEKLFF. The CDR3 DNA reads TGTGCCAGCAGCCAGGCTTCTCCGGCGGGGGAAAAACTGTTTTTT.